The clone carrying this T cell receptor beta chain has only a few counts. Time point given: newly diagnosed GD, antithyroid drugs for less than 3 months. RNA from PBMCs was the source of the TCR library. Trimming removed 3 bases at V and 4 bases at J, with 18 bases between. Germline-derived CDR1 and CDR2 are DFQATT and SNEGSKA (reference sequence). The CDR3 is 15 residues long. The data were obtained in a study of regulatory T cells in long-lasting Graves disease. Arm-PCR with iRepertoire HTBI primers amplified the CDR3 regions for these TCR beta libraries. TCRdb redid the calling of the multiplex PCR reads with MiXCR, one entry per CDR3 protein. The table lists hundreds of thousands of distinct CDR3 sequences, about a sixth of them singletons, with roughly 27% in the top ten. Another study also made use of these data, one on T cells in Graves' hyperthyroidism and ophthalmopathy.

The chain couples TRBV20-1 to TRBJ1-1, with a possible D match to TRBD1 (5 bases). The clonotype comes from a man aged 35 to 55 with Graves disease. Sequencing was performed on peripheral blood mononuclear cells (PBMCs), taken at new diagnosis, from a patient treated with antithyroid drugs. The CDR3 loop reads CSARGPFGGLTEAFF. CDR3 sequence (DNA): TGCAGTGCTAGGGGGCCTTTTGGAGGACTCACTGAAGCTTTCTTT.